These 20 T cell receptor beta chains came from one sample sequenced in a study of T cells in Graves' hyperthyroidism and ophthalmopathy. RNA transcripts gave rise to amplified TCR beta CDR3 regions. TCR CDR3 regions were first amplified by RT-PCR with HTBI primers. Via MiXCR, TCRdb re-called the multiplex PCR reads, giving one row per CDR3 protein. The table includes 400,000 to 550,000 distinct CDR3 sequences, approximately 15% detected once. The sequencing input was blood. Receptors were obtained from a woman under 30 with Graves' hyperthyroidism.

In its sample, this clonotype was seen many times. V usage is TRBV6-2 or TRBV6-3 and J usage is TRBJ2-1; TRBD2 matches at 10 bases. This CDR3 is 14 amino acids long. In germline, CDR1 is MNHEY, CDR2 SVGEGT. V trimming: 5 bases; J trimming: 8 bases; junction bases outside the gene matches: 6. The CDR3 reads CASSTLAGDDEQFF. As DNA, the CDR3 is TGTGCCAGCAGTACTCTAGCGGGAGATGATGAGCAGTTCTTC.

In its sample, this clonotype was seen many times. The CDR3 coding sequence is TGTGCCAGCAGCCAAAGAGGAGATTCACCCCTCCACTTT. It translates to CASSQRGDSPLHF. The V call is TRBV3-1, the J call TRBJ1-6; D uncertain. Germline V CDR1 and CDR2: LGHDT, YNNKEL (reference sequence). The germline V and J ends were trimmed by 2 bases and 8 bases, with 7 bases remaining between them. The CDR3 has 13 amino acids.

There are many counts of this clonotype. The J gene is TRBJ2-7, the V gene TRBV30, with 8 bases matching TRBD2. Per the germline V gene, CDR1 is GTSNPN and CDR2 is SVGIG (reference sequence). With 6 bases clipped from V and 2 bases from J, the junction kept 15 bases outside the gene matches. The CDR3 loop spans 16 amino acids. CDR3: CACTGPSGLTTYEQYF. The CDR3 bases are TGTGCCTGCACTGGGCCTAGCGGGCTCACCACCTACGAGCAGTACTTC.

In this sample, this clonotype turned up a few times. CDR3 nucleotides: TGTGCCAGCAGCGCCCAGGGGCTTGAGCCCCAGCATTTT. As protein: CASSAQGLEPQHF. J is TRBJ1-5 and V is TRBV9; perhaps TRBD1 as D (6 bases). Trimming took off 3 bases at V and 8 bases at J, with 12 bases between the two ends. This CDR3 has 13 residues. CDR1 is SGDLS, CDR2 YYNGEE, per germline.

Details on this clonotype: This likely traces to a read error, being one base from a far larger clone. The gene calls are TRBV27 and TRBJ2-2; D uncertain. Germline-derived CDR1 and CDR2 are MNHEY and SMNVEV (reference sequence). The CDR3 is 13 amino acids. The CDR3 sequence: CASSLGNAGELFF. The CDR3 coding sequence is TGTGCCAGCAGCTTAGGGAACGCCGGGGAGCTGTTTTTT.

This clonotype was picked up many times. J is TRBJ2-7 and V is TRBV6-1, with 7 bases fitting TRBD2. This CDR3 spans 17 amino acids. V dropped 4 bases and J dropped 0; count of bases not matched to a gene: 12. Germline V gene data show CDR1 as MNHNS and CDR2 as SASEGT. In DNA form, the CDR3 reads TGTGCCAGCAGTGGCAGCATGGTCCAGCGGGGCTCCTACGAGCAGTACTTC. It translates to CASSGSMVQRGSYEQYF.

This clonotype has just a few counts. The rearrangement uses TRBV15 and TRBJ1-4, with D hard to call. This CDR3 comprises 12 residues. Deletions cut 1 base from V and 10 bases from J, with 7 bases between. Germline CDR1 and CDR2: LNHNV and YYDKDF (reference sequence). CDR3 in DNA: TGTGCCACCAGCAGAGCTGAGGGAAAACTGTTTTTT. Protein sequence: CATSRAEGKLFF.

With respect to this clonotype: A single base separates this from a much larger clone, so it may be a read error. The CDR3 DNA sequence: TGTGCCAGTCCCCCCCCTAGCGGGAGCCCCGGGGGGCTGTTTTTT. It is translated as CASPPPSGSPGGLFF. The V gene is TRBV19, the J gene TRBJ2-2; 10 nucleotides match TRBD2. Germline V CDR1 and CDR2: LNHDA, SQIVND (reference sequence). The CDR3 runs 15 residues. Full variable domain (rest looked up from reference TRBV19 and TRBJ2-2): DGGITQSPKYLFRKEGQNVTLSCEQNLNHDAMYWYRQDPGQGLRLIYYSQIVNDFQKGDIAEGYSVSREKKESFPLTVTSAQKNPTAFYLCASPPPSGSPGGLFFGEGSRLTVL.

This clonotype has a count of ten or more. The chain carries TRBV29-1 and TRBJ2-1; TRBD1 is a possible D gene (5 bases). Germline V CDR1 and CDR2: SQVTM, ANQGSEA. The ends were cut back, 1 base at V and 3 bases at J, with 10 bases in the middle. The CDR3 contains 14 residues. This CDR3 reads CSVEGGDYYNEQFF. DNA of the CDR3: TGCAGCGTTGAAGGGGGCGATTACTACAATGAGCAGTTCTTC.

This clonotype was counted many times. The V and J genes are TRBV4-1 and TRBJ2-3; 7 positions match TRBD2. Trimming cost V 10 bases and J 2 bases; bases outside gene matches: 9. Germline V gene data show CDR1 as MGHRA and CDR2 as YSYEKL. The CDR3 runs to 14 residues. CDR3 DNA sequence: TGCGCCATCTCAAGGGGACTACCCACAGATACGCAGTATTTT. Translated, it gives CAISRGLPTDTQYF.

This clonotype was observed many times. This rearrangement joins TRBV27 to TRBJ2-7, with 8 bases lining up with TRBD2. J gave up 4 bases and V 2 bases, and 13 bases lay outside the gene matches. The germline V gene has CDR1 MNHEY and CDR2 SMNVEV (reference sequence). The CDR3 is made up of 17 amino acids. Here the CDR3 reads CASSLRGTSKERYEQYF. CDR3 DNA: TGTGCCAGCAGTTTAAGGGGGACTAGTAAAGAACGGTACGAGCAGTACTTC.

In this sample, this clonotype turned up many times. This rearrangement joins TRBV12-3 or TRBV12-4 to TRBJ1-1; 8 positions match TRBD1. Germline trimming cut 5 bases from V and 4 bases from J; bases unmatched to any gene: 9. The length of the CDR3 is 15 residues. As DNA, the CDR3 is TGTGCCAGCAGTCCCGCGGACAGGGTAGCCACTGAAGCTTTCTTT. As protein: CASSPADRVATEAFF.

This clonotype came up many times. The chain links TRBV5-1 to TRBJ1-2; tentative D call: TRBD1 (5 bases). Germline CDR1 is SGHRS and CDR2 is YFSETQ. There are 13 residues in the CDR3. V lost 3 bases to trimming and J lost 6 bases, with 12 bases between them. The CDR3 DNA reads TGCGCCAGCAGCTGGGGGACGGGGAATGGCTACACCTTC. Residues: CASSWGTGNGYTF.

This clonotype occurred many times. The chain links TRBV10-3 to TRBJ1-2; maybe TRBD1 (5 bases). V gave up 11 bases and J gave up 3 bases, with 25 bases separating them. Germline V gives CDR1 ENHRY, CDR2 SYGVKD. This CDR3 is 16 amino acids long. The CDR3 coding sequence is TGTGCCGTGCGGGGCGCCCGGGTCCCTCAGCACTATGGCTACACCTTC. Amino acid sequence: CAVRGARVPQHYGYTF.

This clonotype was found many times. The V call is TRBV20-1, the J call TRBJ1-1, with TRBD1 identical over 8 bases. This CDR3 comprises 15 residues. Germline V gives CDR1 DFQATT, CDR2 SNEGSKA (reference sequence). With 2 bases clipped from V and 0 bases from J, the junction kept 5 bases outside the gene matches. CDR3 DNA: TGCAGTGCTAGATCCCCGGGACAGGTGAACACTGAAGCTTTCTTT. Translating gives CSARSPGQVNTEAFF.

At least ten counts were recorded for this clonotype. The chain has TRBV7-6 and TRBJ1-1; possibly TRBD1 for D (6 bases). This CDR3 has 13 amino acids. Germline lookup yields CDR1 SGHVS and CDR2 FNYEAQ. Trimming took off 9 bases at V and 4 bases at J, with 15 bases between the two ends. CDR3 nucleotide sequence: TGTGCCAGTGCACAGGGAGTAGGCACTGAAGCTTTCTTT. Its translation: CASAQGVGTEAFF.

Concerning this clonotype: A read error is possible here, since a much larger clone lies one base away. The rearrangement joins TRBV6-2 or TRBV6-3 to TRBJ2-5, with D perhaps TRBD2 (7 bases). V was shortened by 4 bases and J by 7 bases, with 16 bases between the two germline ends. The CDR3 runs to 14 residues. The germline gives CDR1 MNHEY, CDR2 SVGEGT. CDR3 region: CASSSFTRGGTQYF. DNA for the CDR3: TGTGCCAGCAGTTCCTTCACAAGGGGGGGGACCCAGTACTTC.

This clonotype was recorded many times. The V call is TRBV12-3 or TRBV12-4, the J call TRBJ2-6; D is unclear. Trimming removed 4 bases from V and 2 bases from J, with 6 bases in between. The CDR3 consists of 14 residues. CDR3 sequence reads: CASSSGAGANVLTF. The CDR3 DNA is TGTGCCAGCAGTTCTGGGGCTGGGGCCAACGTCCTGACTTTC.

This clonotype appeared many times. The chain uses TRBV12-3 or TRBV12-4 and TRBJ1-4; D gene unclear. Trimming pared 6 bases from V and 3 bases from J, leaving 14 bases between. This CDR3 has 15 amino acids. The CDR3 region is CASSPLRAANEKLFF. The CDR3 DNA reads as TGTGCCAGCAGCCCCTTGAGGGCTGCTAATGAAAAACTGTTTTTT.

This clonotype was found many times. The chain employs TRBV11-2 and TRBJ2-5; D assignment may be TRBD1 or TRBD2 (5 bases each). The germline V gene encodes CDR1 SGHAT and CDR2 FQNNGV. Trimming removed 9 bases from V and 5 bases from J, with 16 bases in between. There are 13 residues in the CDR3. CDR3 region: CASSPGTVETQYF. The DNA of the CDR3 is TGTGCCAGTTCCCCAGGGACGGTGGAGACCCAGTACTTC.